These 9 T cell receptor beta chains came from one sample sequenced in a study of CD8 T cells in ankylosing spondylitis. MiXCR was run by TCRdb on the 5' RACE reads, yielding one entry per CDR3 protein. The sample yields approximately 350,000 distinct CDR3 sequences, about 14% seen once. The sample taken for sequencing was blood, either unsorted or a sorted T cell fraction (not recorded which). The receptors originated from a male donor with ankylosing spondylitis or in good health (not recorded which).

A remark on this clonotype: One junction end disagrees with the germline gene, perhaps due to a read error. The J gene is TRBJ1-1, the V gene TRBV7-2; tentative D call: TRBD1 (6 bases). The CDR3 loop spans 15 amino acids. CDR1 and CDR2 (germline): SGHTA, FQGNSA. The DNA for the CDR3 is TGTGCCAGCATCTTATATGGACAGTTGAACACTGAAGCTTTCTTT. Translated: CASILYGQLNTEAFF.

This chain connects TRBV25-1 to TRBJ1-5, with unresolved D. The CDR3 totals 13 residues. V gave up 8 bases and J gave up 2 bases, with 10 bases separating them. Germline CDR1 MGHDK, CDR2 SYGVNS. Here the CDR3 DNA reads TGTGCCAGCCGTGGAGTTGGCAATCAGCCCCAGCATTTT. Its translation is CASRGVGNQPQHF.

The V call is TRBV2, the J call TRBJ2-6; no reliable D call. Trimming left V 5 bases short and J 0 bases short, with 5 bases between. This CDR3 spans 14 amino acids. Germline V lookup: CDR1 SNHLY, CDR2 FYNNEI. In DNA, the CDR3 is TGTGCCAGCAGTCAAAGCTCTGGGGCCAACGTCCTGACTTTC. It encodes CASSQSSGANVLTF. Using reference TRBV2 and TRBJ2-6 for the parts outside the CDR3, the full variable domain is EPEVTQTPSHQVTQMGQEVILRCVPISNHLYFYWYRQILGQKVEFLVSFYNNEISEKSEIFDDQFSVERPDGSNFTLKIRSTKLEDSAMYFCASSQSSGANVLTFGAGSRLTVL.

The chain is built from TRBV10-3 and TRBJ2-1; TRBD2 might be the D (5 bases). This CDR3 comprises 11 residues. The V gene's germline CDR1 is ENHRY and CDR2 SYGVKD. Deletions cut 7 bases from V and 5 bases from J, with 6 bases between. In DNA form, the CDR3 reads TGTGCCATCACGGGGAACAATGAGCAGTTCTTC. As protein: CAITGNNEQFF.

This chain joins TRBV5-1 and TRBJ1-1; D perhaps matches TRBD1 (5 bases). V was shortened by 4 bases and J by 0 bases, with 16 bases between the two germline ends. Germline assignment: CDR1 SGHRS and CDR2 YFSETQ. The CDR3 loop spans 16 amino acids. The CDR3 loop reads CASSRLGQGMNTEAFF. In DNA form, the CDR3 reads TGCGCCAGCAGCCGACTCGGGCAGGGCATGAACACTGAAGCTTTCTTT.

The sample holds a few counts of this clonotype. CDR3 loop: CASRSTGTGYSGANVLTF. Written as DNA, the CDR3 is TGTGCCAGCAGATCTACCGGGACAGGCTACTCTGGGGCCAACGTCCTGACTTTC. This sequence joins TRBV28 and TRBJ2-6; TRBD1 matches at 8 bases. The CDR3 runs 18 residues. V shed 6 bases, J shed 0 bases, and the junction held 10 bases outside the gene matches. Germline loops: CDR1 MDHEN, CDR2 SYDVKM.

This clonotype was seen many times. This sequence joins TRBV3-1 and TRBJ1-2; D not resolved. The CDR3 is made up of 13 amino acids. Trimming took 1 base from V and 4 from J, leaving 7 bases between them. Germline values: CDR1 LGHDT, CDR2 YNNKEL (reference sequence). The chain's CDR3 is CASSQGGIYGYTF. The CDR3 DNA sequence: TGTGCCAGCAGCCAAGGGGGAATCTATGGCTACACCTTC.

This sequence joins TRBV4-2 and TRBJ2-7; 7 nucleotides match TRBD2. The CDR3 length is 15 residues. The V and J ends lost 5 bases and 5 bases, in that order; junction bases with no gene match: 12. Germline loops: CDR1 LGHNA, CDR2 YNFKEQ. The CDR3 loop reads CASSKDKRGNNEQYF. CDR3 DNA: TGTGCCAGCAGCAAGGATAAGCGGGGTAACAACGAGCAGTACTTC.

This clonotype occurred a few times. V usage is TRBV5-5 and J usage is TRBJ2-4; perhaps TRBD1 as D (5 bases). Germline V lookup: CDR1 SGHKS, CDR2 YYEKEE (reference sequence). V was trimmed by 0 bases and J by 6 bases, leaving 16 bases between them. The CDR3 has 16 residues. CDR3 DNA sequence: TGTGCCAGCAGCTTGGTCCCGGACACCGCTCCAAACATTCAGTACTTC. Its protein is CASSLVPDTAPNIQYF.